One sample yielded the 7 T cell receptor beta chains listed below, sequenced in a study of vaccination and CD4 T cells after COVID-19. Their antigen targets remain unknown. Sequencing of cultured CD4+ T cell DNA used the Oncomine TCR Beta short-read assay. From the PCR reads, TCRdb called clonotypes with MiXCR, one entry per CDR3 protein. Found here are approximately 15,000 distinct CDR3 sequences, roughly 71% of them singletons; the top ten hold roughly 18%. The treatment here: roughly ten-day PBMC culture with coronavirus spike peptide pools or control peptides (ViraFEST assay). The source material was CD4+ T cells from blood, cultured in vitro. These receptors were obtained from a human donor who had recovered from COVID-19.

The chain is built from TRBV15 and TRBJ2-2; no definite D call. The V end was cut by 6 bases, the J end by 2 bases, with 13 bases between. This CDR3 has 15 amino acids. CDR1 and CDR2 (germline): LNHNV, YYDKDF (reference sequence). The CDR3 spells CATRTGWGNTGELFF. The CDR3 bases are TGTGCCACCAGGACGGGCTGGGGAAACACCGGGGAGCTGTTTTTT. Variable domain in full (rest from reference TRBV15 and TRBJ2-2): DAMVIQNPRYQVTQFGKPVTLSCSQTLNHNVMYWYQQKSSQAPKLLFHYYDKDFNNEADTPDNFQSRRPNTSFCFLDIRSPGLGDTAMYLCATRTGWGNTGELFFGEGSRLTVL.

The chain uses TRBV7-2 and TRBJ2-5, with D possibly being TRBD1 (6 bases). The CDR3 spans 15 residues. CDR1 is SGHTA, CDR2 FQGNSA, per germline. Trimming took 0 bases from V and 1 from J, leaving 9 bases between them. CDR3 loop: CASSLADRSQETQYF. The CDR3 DNA reads TGTGCCAGCAGCTTAGCCGACAGGTCCCAAGAGACCCAGTACTTC.

The chain uses TRBV5-1 and TRBJ1-6; D possibly corresponds to TRBD1 (6 bases). The germline CDR1 and CDR2 sequences are SGHRS and YFSETQ. V lost 4 bases and J lost 9, with 20 bases in between. The CDR3 runs 16 residues. The CDR3 nucleotides read TGCGCCAGCAGCCTGAAACAGGGCAGTTATGCTTCACCCCTCCACTTT. This translates into CASSLKQGSYASPLHF.

V and J are TRBV10-1 and TRBJ2-7, with a tentative D call TRBD2 (6 bases). This CDR3 comprises 11 residues. Germline V gene lookup returns CDR1 WNHNN and CDR2 SYGVQD (reference sequence). The CDR3 DNA sequence: TGCGCTACCGCCGGGGACTGCGAGCAGTACTTC. It is translated as CATAGDCEQYF.

This chain links TRBV7-9 with TRBJ2-7, with D perhaps TRBD1 (6 bases). The CDR3 runs to 14 residues. V lost 5 bases, J lost 5 bases, and 16 bases lay in between. The V gene's germline CDR1 is SEHNR and CDR2 FQNEAQ (reference sequence). The CDR3 here is CASSRLVGAHEQYF. DNA for the CDR3: TGTGCCAGCAGCCGACTGGTGGGGGCCCACGAGCAGTACTTC.

This clonotype has just one count. This sequence joins TRBV15 and TRBJ1-2, with 12 nucleotides matching TRBD1. This CDR3 spans 15 amino acids. V shed 3 bases, J shed 8 bases, and the junction held 7 bases outside the gene matches. The germline V gene encodes CDR1 LNHNV and CDR2 YYDKDF (reference sequence). In nucleotides, the CDR3 is TGTGCCACCAGCAGGGGAGGGACAGGGGGCCGGGGCTACACCTTC. As protein: CATSRGGTGGRGYTF.

This chain joins TRBV28 and TRBJ1-1; D not resolved. V lost 3 bases and J lost 4, with 9 bases in between. Germline V gene sequence: CDR1 MDHEN, CDR2 SYDVKM. The CDR3 has 13 amino acids. The CDR3 DNA reads as TGTGCCAGCAGTTTTGTTCGGAGCACTGAAGCTTTCTTT. This gives the protein CASSFVRSTEAFF.